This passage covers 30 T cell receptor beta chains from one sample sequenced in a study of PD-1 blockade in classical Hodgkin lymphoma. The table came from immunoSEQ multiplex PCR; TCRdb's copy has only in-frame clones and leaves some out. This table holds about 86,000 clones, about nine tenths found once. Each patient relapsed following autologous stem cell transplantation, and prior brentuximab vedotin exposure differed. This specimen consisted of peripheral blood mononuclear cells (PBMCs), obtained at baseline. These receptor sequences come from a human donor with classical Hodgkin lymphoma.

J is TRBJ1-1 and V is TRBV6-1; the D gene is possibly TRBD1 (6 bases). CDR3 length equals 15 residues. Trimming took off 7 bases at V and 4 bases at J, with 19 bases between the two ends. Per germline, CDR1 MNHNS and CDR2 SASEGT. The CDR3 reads CASTARVGGVTEAFF. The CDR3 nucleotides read TGTGCCAGCACCGCGCGGGTCGGGGGCGTCACTGAAGCTTTCTTT.

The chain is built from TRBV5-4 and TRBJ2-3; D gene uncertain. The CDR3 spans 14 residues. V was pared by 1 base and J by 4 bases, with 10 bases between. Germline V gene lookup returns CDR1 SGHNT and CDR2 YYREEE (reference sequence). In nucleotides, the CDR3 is TGTGCCAGCAGCTTGAGGACGTTCGCAGATACGCAGTATTTT. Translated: CASSLRTFADTQYF.

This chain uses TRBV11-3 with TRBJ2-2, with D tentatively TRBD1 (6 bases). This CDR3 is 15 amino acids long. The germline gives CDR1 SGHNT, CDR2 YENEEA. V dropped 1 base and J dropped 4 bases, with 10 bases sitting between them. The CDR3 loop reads CASSLVARGTGELFF. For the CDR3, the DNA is TGTGCCAGCAGCTTAGTTGCCAGGGGCACCGGGGAGCTGTTTTTT.

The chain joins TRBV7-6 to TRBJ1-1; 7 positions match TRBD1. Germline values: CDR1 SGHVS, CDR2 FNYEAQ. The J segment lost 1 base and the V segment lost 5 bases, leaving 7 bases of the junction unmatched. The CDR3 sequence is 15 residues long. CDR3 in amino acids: CASSVSGTENTEAFF. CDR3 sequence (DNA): TGTGCCAGCAGCGTCTCCGGGACAGAGAACACTGAAGCTTTCTTT.

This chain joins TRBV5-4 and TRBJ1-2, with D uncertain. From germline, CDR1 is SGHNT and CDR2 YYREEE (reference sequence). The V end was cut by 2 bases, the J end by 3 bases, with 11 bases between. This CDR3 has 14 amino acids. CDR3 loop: CASSFRSADYGYTF. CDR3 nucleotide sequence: TGTGCCAGCAGCTTTCGGAGCGCCGACTATGGCTACACCTTC.

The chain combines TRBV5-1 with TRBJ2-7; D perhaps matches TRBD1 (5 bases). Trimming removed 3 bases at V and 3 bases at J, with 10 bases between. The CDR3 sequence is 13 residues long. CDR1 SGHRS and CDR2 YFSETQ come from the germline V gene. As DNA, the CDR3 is TGCGCCAGCAGCTCACAAGACAGCTACGAGCAGTACTTC. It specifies CASSSQDSYEQYF.

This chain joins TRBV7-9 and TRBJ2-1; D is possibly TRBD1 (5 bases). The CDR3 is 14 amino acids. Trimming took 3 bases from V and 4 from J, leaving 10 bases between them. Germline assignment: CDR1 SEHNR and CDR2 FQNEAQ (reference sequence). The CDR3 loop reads CASSLGPLYNEQFF. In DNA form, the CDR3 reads TGTGCCAGCAGCTTGGGGCCCCTATACAATGAGCAGTTCTTC. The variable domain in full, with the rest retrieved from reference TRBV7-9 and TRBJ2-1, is DTGVSQNPRHKITKRGQNVTFRCDPISEHNRLYWYRQTLGQGPEFLTYFQNEAQLEKSRLLSDRFSAERPKGSFSTLEIQRTEQGDSAMYLCASSLGPLYNEQFFGPGTRLTVL.

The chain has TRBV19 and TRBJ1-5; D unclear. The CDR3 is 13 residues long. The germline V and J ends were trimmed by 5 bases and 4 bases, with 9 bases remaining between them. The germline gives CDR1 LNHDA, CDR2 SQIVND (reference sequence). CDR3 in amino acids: CASSWQANQPQHF. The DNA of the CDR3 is TGTGCCAGTAGTTGGCAGGCGAATCAGCCCCAGCATTTT.

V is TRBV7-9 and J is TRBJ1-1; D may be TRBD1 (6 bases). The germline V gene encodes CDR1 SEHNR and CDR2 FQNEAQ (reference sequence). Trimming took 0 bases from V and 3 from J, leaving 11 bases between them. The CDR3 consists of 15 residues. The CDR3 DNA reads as TGTGCCAGCAGCTTAGCGACAGGAGGGCACACTGAAGCTTTCTTT. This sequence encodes CASSLATGGHTEAFF.

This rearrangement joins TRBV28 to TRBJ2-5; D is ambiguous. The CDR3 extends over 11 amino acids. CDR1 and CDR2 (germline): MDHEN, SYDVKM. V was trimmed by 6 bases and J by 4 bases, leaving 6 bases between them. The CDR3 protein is CASRSGETQYF. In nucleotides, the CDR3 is TGTGCCAGCAGGAGTGGAGAGACCCAGTACTTC.

The CDR3 here is CSVEAQTGAGWLDNEQFF. CDR3 DNA: TGCAGCGTTGAAGCCCAAACGGGAGCGGGATGGTTAGACAATGAGCAGTTCTTC. V gene TRBV29-1 combines with J gene TRBJ2-1, with 7 bases aligning to TRBD2. Germline loops: CDR1 SQVTM, CDR2 ANQGSEA. The CDR3 length is 18 residues. The V segment lost 1 base and the J segment 5 bases; nucleotides outside the gene matches: 17.

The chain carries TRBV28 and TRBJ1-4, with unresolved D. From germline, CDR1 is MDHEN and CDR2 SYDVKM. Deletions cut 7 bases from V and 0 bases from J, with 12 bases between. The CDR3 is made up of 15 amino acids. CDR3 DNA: TGTGCCAGCATTAGAGGCTTTGCAACTAATGAAAAACTGTTTTTT. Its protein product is CASIRGFATNEKLFF.

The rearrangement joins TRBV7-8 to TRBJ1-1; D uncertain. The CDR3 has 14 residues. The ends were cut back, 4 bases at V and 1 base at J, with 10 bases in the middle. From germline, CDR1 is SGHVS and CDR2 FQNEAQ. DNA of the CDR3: TGTGCCAGCAGCTCTCGACGGGAGAACACTGAAGCTTTCTTT. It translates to CASSSRRENTEAFF.

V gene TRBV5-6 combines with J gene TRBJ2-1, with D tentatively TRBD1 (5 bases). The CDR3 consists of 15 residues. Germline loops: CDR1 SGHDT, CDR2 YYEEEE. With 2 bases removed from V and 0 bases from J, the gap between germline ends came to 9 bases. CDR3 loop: CASSFGDSSYNEQFF. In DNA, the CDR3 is TGTGCCAGCAGCTTCGGTGACAGCTCCTACAATGAGCAGTTCTTC. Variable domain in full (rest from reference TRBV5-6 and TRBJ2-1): DAGVTQSPTHLIKTRGQQVTLRCSPKSGHDTVSWYQQALGQGPQFIFQYYEEEERQRGNFPDRFSGHQFPNYSSELNVNALLLGDSALYLCASSFGDSSYNEQFFGPGTRLTVL.

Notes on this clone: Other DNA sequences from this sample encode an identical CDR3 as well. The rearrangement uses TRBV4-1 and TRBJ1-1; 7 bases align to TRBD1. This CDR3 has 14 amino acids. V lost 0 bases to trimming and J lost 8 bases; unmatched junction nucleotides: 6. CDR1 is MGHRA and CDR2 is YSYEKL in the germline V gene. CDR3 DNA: TGCGCCAGCAGCCAAGATTTTGGGACAGACGAAGCTTTCTTT. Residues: CASSQDFGTDEAFF.

The CDR3 reads CASSQGQARFMSAFF. CDR3 in DNA: TGCGCCAGCAGCCAAGGACAGGCCCGATTTATGTCGGCTTTCTTT. This chain joins TRBV4-1 and TRBJ1-1; TRBD1 is a possible D gene (6 bases). Germline loops: CDR1 MGHRA, CDR2 YSYEKL. Deletions cut 1 base from V and 11 bases from J, with 20 bases between. The CDR3 has 15 residues.

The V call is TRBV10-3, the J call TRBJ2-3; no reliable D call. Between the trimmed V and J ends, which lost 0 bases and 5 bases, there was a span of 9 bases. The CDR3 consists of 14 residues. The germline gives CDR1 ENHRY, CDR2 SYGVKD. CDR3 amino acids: CAISESPSLDTQYF. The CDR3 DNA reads TGTGCCATCAGTGAGTCCCCTAGTCTAGATACGCAGTATTTT.

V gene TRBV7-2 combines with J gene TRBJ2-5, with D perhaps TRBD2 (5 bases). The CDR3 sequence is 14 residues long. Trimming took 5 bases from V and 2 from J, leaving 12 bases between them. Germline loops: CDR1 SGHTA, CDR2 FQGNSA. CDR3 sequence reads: CASSAAREQETQYF. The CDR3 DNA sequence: TGTGCCAGCAGCGCCGCCCGGGAACAAGAGACCCAGTACTTC.

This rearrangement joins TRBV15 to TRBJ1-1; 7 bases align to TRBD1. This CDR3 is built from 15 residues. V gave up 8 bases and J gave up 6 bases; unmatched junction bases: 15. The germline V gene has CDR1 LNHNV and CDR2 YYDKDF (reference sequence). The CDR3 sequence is CATGRPHRGGPEAFF. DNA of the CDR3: TGTGCCACCGGGAGGCCGCACAGGGGTGGTCCTGAAGCTTTCTTT.

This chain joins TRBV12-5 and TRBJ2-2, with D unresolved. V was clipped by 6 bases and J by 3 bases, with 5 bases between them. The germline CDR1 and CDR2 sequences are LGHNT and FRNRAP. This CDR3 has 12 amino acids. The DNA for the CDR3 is TGTGCTAGTGGAAGGGACACCGGGGAGCTGTTTTTT. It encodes CASGRDTGELFF.

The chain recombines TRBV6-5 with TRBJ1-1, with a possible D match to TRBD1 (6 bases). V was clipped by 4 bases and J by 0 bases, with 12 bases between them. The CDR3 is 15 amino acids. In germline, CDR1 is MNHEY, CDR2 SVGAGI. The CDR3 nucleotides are TGTGCCAGCAGTTTGGACAGATTGGTGAACACTGAAGCTTTCTTT. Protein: CASSLDRLVNTEAFF.

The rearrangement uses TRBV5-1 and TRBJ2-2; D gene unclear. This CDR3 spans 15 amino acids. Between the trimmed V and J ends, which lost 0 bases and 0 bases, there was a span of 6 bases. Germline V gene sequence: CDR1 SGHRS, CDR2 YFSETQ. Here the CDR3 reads CASSLAGTNTGELFF. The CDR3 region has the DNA TGCGCCAGCAGCTTGGCTGGGACGAACACCGGGGAGCTGTTTTTT.

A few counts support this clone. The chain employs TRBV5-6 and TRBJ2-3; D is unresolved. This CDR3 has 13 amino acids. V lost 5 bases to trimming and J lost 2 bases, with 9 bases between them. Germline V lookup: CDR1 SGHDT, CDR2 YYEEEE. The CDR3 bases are TGTGCCAGCAGGGAGACTCTCACAGATACGCAGTATTTT. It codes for CASRETLTDTQYF. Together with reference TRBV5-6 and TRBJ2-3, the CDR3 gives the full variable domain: DAGVTQSPTHLIKTRGQQVTLRCSPKSGHDTVSWYQQALGQGPQFIFQYYEEEERQRGNFPDRFSGHQFPNYSSELNVNALLLGDSALYLCASRETLTDTQYFGPGTRLTVL.

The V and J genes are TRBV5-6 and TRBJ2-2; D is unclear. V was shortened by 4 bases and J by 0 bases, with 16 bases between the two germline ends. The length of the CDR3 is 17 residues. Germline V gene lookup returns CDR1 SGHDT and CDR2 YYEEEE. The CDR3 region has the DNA TGTGCCAGCAGCACAAGTAGGGCTATCGCGAACACCGGGGAGCTGTTTTTT. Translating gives CASSTSRAIANTGELFF.

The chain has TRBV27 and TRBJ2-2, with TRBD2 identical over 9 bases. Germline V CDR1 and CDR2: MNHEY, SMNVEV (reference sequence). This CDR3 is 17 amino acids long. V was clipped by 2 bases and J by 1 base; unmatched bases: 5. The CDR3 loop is CASSLPTSGLNTGELFF. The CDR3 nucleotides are TGTGCCAGCAGTTTACCAACTAGCGGGCTGAACACCGGGGAGCTGTTTTTT.

This CDR3 reads CAISESEGAQRGYTF. In DNA form, the CDR3 reads TGTGCCATCAGTGAGTCGGAGGGGGCTCAGAGGGGCTACACCTTC. The rearrangement joins TRBV10-3 to TRBJ1-2; 7 nucleotides match TRBD1. Germline V CDR1 and CDR2: ENHRY, SYGVKD. V shed 0 bases, J shed 8 bases, and the junction held 9 bases outside the gene matches. The CDR3 runs 15 residues.

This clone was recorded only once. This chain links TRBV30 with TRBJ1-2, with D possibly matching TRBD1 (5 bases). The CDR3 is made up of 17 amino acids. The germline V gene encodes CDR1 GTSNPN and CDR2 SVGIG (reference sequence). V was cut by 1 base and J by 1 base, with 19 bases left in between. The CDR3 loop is CAWSAPVGTAFNYGYTF. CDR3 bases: TGTGCCTGGAGTGCCCCTGTAGGGACCGCGTTTAACTATGGCTACACCTTC.

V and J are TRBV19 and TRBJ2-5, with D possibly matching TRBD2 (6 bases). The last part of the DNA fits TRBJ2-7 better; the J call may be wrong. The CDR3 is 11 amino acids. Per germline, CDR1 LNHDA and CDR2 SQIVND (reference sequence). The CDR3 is CASGLAYEQYF. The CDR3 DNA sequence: TGTGCCTCGGGACTGGCCTACGAGCAGTACTTC.

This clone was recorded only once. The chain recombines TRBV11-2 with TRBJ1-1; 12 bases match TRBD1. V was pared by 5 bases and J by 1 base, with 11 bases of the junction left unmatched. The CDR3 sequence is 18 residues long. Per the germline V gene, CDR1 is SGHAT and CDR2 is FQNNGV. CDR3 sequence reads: CASSPRDRGRIGNTEAFF. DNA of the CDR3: TGTGCCAGCAGCCCAAGGGACAGGGGGCGAATAGGGAACACTGAAGCTTTCTTT.

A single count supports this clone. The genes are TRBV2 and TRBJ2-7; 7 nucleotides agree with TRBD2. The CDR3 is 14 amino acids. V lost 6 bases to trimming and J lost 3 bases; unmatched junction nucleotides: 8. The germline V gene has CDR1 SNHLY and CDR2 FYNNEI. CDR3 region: CASRRTRSGYEQYF. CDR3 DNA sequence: TGTGCCAGCAGGCGGACTAGGTCCGGCTACGAGCAGTACTTC.